This T cell receptor (beta chain) was profiled in a study of Tregs in tolerant kidney transplant recipients. Study-level information: CD4+CD25+CD127- cells came from approximately three-day belatacept mixed lymphocyte reactions, some with approximately five-day graft donor restimulation. Recipient cells were told from donor cells by antibody staining.

Study-wide results and limits: Activated donor B cell expansion appeared to reveal the most relevant donor-specific TCRbeta repertoire.

This clone is a singleton in its sample. No antigen is known for it. Sequenced by immunoSEQ multiplex PCR; TCRdb stores in-frame clones only, minus some. The data show fewer than 45,000 clones, with around 95% seen just once and 0.37% held by the top ten. This TCR was recovered from a human donor in good health. The specimen was Tregs from blood cultured with allogeneic cells.

CDR3 protein: CASSTRTGGSYEQYF. The CDR3 bases are TGTGCCAGCAGCACTCGGACAGGGGGCTCCTACGAGCAGTACTTC. This chain links TRBV11-2 with TRBJ2-7; 10 nucleotides align to TRBD1. Germline V CDR1 and CDR2: SGHAT, FQNNGV. This CDR3 comprises 15 residues. V lost 5 bases and J lost 0; bases outside the gene matches: 4.